Listed below are T cell receptor beta chains from one sample, sequenced in a study of T cell repertoires in cytomegalovirus infection. Their antigens remain unidentified. TCRdb reprocessed the reads with MiXCR, giving one entry per CDR3 protein. Of fewer than 850,000 distinct CDR3 sequences in the sample, roughly 29% were seen once. The material sequenced was cultured CD8+ T cells from PBMCs, taken from culture after CMV antigen stimulation. These receptor sequences come from a human donor in good health (CMV status not recorded). Some clones in this sample may be carry-over from other donors' samples. CDR3s include the opening cysteine and the closing phenylalanine or tryptophan. Each record gives: clone size, CDR3 length, V gene, J gene, D gene, CDR3 protein, CDR3 DNA. The D gene is left open where the match is weak. Not all rows give a size; the values are once, few, many and, for expanded clones, a class.

clone size: NA; CDR3 length: 14; V gene: TRBV5-1; J gene: TRBJ1-1; D gene: TRBD1; CDR3 protein: CASSLHRGDPEAFF; CDR3 DNA: TGCGCCAGCAGCTTACACAGGGGGGACCCTGAAGCTTTCTTT
clone size: few; CDR3 length: 13; V gene: TRBV2; J gene: TRBJ1-5; D gene: NA; CDR3 protein: CASSAQVNQPQHF; CDR3 DNA: TGTGCCAGCAGTGCCCAAGTCAATCAGCCCCAGCATTTT
clone size: few; CDR3 length: 15; V gene: TRBV4-2; J gene: TRBJ2-7; D gene: NA; CDR3 protein: CASSQGIGPTYEQYF; CDR3 DNA: TGTGCCAGCAGCCAAGGAATAGGACCGACGTACGAGCAGTACTTC
clone size: few; CDR3 length: 14; V gene: TRBV10-3; J gene: TRBJ2-1; D gene: TRBD2; CDR3 protein: CAISGPAGYNEQFF; CDR3 DNA: TGTGCCATCAGTGGCCCAGCGGGGTACAATGAGCAGTTCTTC
clone size: many; CDR3 length: 16; V gene: TRBV7-8; J gene: TRBJ2-1; D gene: TRBD2; CDR3 protein: CASSGRLAGAYNEQFF; CDR3 DNA: TGTGCCAGCAGCGGGCGACTAGCGGGGGCGTACAATGAGCAGTTCTTC
clone size: NA; CDR3 length: 14; V gene: TRBV5-1; J gene: TRBJ2-3; D gene: NA; CDR3 protein: CASSLADFADTQYF; CDR3 DNA: TGCGCCAGCAGCTTGGCTGATTTCGCAGATACGCAGTATTTT
clone size: NA; CDR3 length: 17; V gene: TRBV4-3; J gene: TRBJ2-2; D gene: NA; CDR3 protein: CASSLKPAEANTGELFF; CDR3 DNA: TGCGCCAGCAGCCTAAAGCCCGCGGAGGCGAACACCGGGGAGCTGTTTTTT
clone size: few; CDR3 length: 11; V gene: TRBV15; J gene: TRBJ1-5; D gene: NA; CDR3 protein: CAILSYQPQHF; CDR3 DNA: TGTGCCATTCTATCCTATCAGCCCCAGCATTTT
clone size: once; CDR3 length: 13; V gene: TRBV6-6; J gene: TRBJ1-2; D gene: NA; CDR3 protein: CAGGEFLNYGYTF; CDR3 DNA: TGTGCCGGGGGCGAATTTTTGAACTATGGCTACACCTTC
clone size: NA; CDR3 length: 20; V gene: TRBV27; J gene: TRBJ2-1; D gene: TRBD2; CDR3 protein: CASTPPPTSGGLSSYNEQFF; CDR3 DNA: TGTGCCAGCACTCCGCCCCCGACTAGCGGGGGGTTGAGCTCCTACAATGAGCAGTTCTTC
clone size: NA; CDR3 length: 16; V gene: TRBV7-9; J gene: TRBJ2-3; D gene: NA; CDR3 protein: CASSLSTAGLTDTQYF; CDR3 DNA: TGTGCCAGCAGCTTAAGTACGGCAGGGTTGACAGATACGCAGTATTTT
clone size: NA; CDR3 length: 14; V gene: TRBV12-5; J gene: TRBJ1-5; D gene: NA; CDR3 protein: CASGLAGWPGPQHF; CDR3 DNA: TGTGCTAGTGGCCTCGCAGGGTGGCCGGGGCCCCAGCATTTT
clone size: NA; CDR3 length: 16; V gene: TRBV6-6; J gene: TRBJ1-3; D gene: NA; CDR3 protein: CASSYSRVGSGNTIYF; CDR3 DNA: TGTGCCAGCAGTTACTCGAGGGTTGGCTCTGGAAACACCATATATTTT
clone size: NA; CDR3 length: 15; V gene: TRBV19; J gene: TRBJ2-1; D gene: TRBD1; CDR3 protein: CASSIAGGGYNEQFF; CDR3 DNA: TGTGCCAGTAGTATTGCAGGGGGCGGCTACAATGAGCAGTTCTTC
clone size: NA; CDR3 length: 16; V gene: TRBV12-3/TRBV12-4; J gene: TRBJ2-6; D gene: NA; CDR3 protein: CASRGSSHSGANVLTF; CDR3 DNA: TGTGCCAGCAGGGGATCGTCCCACTCTGGGGCCAACGTCCTGACTTTC
clone size: NA; CDR3 length: 15; V gene: TRBV4-1; J gene: TRBJ2-1; D gene: NA; CDR3 protein: CASSHRREVNNEQFF; CDR3 DNA: TGCGCCAGCAGCCACCGCAGGGAGGTTAACAATGAGCAGTTCTTC
clone size: NA; CDR3 length: 14; V gene: TRBV6-2/TRBV6-3; J gene: TRBJ2-3; D gene: NA; CDR3 protein: CASSSEGLTDTQYF; CDR3 DNA: TGTGCCAGCAGTTCTGAGGGACTCACAGATACGCAGTATTTT
clone size: few; CDR3 length: 13; V gene: TRBV7-2; J gene: TRBJ2-5; D gene: NA; CDR3 protein: CASSQWSQETQYF; CDR3 DNA: TGTGCCAGCAGCCAGTGGAGCCAGGAGACCCAGTACTTC
clone size: many; CDR3 length: 15; V gene: TRBV7-8; J gene: TRBJ2-1; D gene: NA; CDR3 protein: CASSYRASPYNEQFF; CDR3 DNA: TGTGCCAGCAGTTACCGGGCCTCCCCGTACAATGAGCAGTTCTTC
clone size: many; CDR3 length: 15; V gene: TRBV11-2; J gene: TRBJ1-6; D gene: NA; CDR3 protein: CASSPTGSYNSPLHF; CDR3 DNA: TGTGCCAGCAGCCCGACGGGCTCCTATAATTCACCCCTCCACTTT
clone size: few; CDR3 length: 15; V gene: TRBV29-1; J gene: TRBJ2-2; D gene: NA; CDR3 protein: CSADGGPFGTGELFF; CDR3 DNA: TGCAGCGCCGACGGGGGCCCCTTCGGCACCGGGGAGCTGTTTTTT
clone size: NA; CDR3 length: 13; V gene: TRBV4-2; J gene: TRBJ2-5; D gene: NA; CDR3 protein: CASTPEGEETQYF; CDR3 DNA: TGTGCCAGCACCCCAGAGGGGGAAGAGACCCAGTACTTC
clone size: few; CDR3 length: 14; V gene: TRBV11-2; J gene: TRBJ2-2; D gene: NA; CDR3 protein: CASRPTSHTGELFF; CDR3 DNA: TGTGCCAGCCGACCGACTAGTCACACCGGGGAGCTGTTTTTT
clone size: NA; CDR3 length: 15; V gene: TRBV27; J gene: TRBJ1-6; D gene: NA; CDR3 protein: CASSFGVAYNSPLHF; CDR3 DNA: TGTGCCAGCAGTTTCGGGGTGGCTTATAATTCACCCCTCCACTTT
clone size: few; CDR3 length: 14; V gene: TRBV7-3; J gene: TRBJ2-2; D gene: NA; CDR3 protein: CASSPKGRTGELFF; CDR3 DNA: TGTGCCAGCAGCCCCAAAGGGCGCACCGGGGAGCTGTTTTTT
clone size: few; CDR3 length: 13; V gene: TRBV27; J gene: TRBJ2-7; D gene: NA; CDR3 protein: CASSLTPAYEQYF; CDR3 DNA: TGTGCCAGCAGTTTGACACCCGCCTACGAGCAGTACTTC
clone size: NA; CDR3 length: 16; V gene: TRBV7-6; J gene: TRBJ1-4; D gene: NA; CDR3 protein: CASSLSPLATNEKLFF; CDR3 DNA: TGTGCCAGCAGCTTATCTCCCCTTGCAACTAATGAAAAACTGTTTTTT
clone size: few; CDR3 length: 12; V gene: TRBV25-1; J gene: TRBJ1-1; D gene: NA; CDR3 protein: CASGTLNTEAFF; CDR3 DNA: TGTGCCAGTGGGACGCTGAACACTGAAGCTTTCTTT
clone size: few; CDR3 length: 15; V gene: TRBV29-1; J gene: TRBJ2-2; D gene: NA; CDR3 protein: CSVDIRGTNTGELFF; CDR3 DNA: TGCAGCGTTGATATCAGGGGCACGAACACCGGGGAGCTGTTTTTT
clone size: NA; CDR3 length: 13; V gene: TRBV27; J gene: TRBJ1-1; D gene: NA; CDR3 protein: CASMRGGNTEAFF; CDR3 DNA: TGTGCCAGCATGAGGGGGGGGAACACTGAAGCTTTCTTT
clone size: NA; CDR3 length: 16; V gene: TRBV7-8; J gene: TRBJ1-2; D gene: TRBD1; CDR3 protein: CASSTASGQGFEGYTF; CDR3 DNA: TGTGCCAGCAGCACAGCCTCGGGACAGGGCTTCGAGGGCTACACCTTC